The rows below give T cell receptor beta chains drawn from one sample of a study of CD8 T cells in Susac syndrome. Via MiXCR, TCRdb re-called the immunoSEQ multiplex PCR reads, giving one row per CDR3 protein. The profile shows approximately 280,000 distinct CDR3 sequences, around 83% of them singletons. The source material was CD8+ T cells from PBMCs. The receptors derive from a human donor with multiple sclerosis. Both conserved end residues are part of each CDR3. Each record gives: CDR3 DNA, CDR3 protein, D gene, V gene, J gene, clone size. The D gene is left open where the match is weak. Clone size is shown for a subset of rows, as once, few, many or a class of expanded clone.

CDR3 DNA: TGTGCCAGCATCGGAAGCGGGAGCTCCTACAATGAGCAGTTCTTC
CDR3 protein: CASIGSGSSYNEQFF
D gene: TRBD2
V gene: TRBV7-9
J gene: TRBJ2-1
clone size: NA

CDR3 DNA: TGTGCCAGCGGTTACCAAGGGGAATTCGCCTACGAGCAGTACTTC
CDR3 protein: CASGYQGEFAYEQYF
D gene: NA
V gene: TRBV27
J gene: TRBJ2-7
clone size: NA

CDR3 DNA: TGTGCCAGCAGACCCGATATCCGGGAGAACTCCTACAATGAGCAGTTCTTC
CDR3 protein: CASRPDIRENSYNEQFF
D gene: NA
V gene: TRBV5-5
J gene: TRBJ2-1
clone size: NA

CDR3 DNA: TGTGCCAGCAGCTTCGCTAGAGCGGAGACCCAGTACTTC
CDR3 protein: CASSFARAETQYF
D gene: NA
V gene: TRBV5-6
J gene: TRBJ2-5
clone size: NA

CDR3 DNA: TGTGCCAGCAGCGTATCTCTAACGGGAGAGTACAATGAGCAGTTCTTC
CDR3 protein: CASSVSLTGEYNEQFF
D gene: NA
V gene: TRBV9
J gene: TRBJ2-1
clone size: NA

CDR3 DNA: TGTGCCAGCAGCACCGCGGGAGGACTAGCCGAGCAGTACTTC
CDR3 protein: CASSTAGGLAEQYF
D gene: TRBD2
V gene: TRBV9
J gene: TRBJ2-7
clone size: NA

CDR3 DNA: TGTGCCAGCAGCGTACCCACCAGCCCAGAGGCTAGCGGGTCTAGCACAGATACGCAGTATTTT
CDR3 protein: CASSVPTSPEASGSSTDTQYF
D gene: TRBD2
V gene: TRBV9
J gene: TRBJ2-3
clone size: NA

CDR3 DNA: TGCAGTGCTCCCCAGGCCCTGGGATTGGGGGCTTTCTTT
CDR3 protein: CSAPQALGLGAFF
D gene: NA
V gene: TRBV20-1
J gene: TRBJ1-1
clone size: NA

CDR3 DNA: TGTGCCAGCAGTCCGGGACAGGGGGCAGGAGAGACCCAGTACTTC
CDR3 protein: CASSPGQGAGETQYF
D gene: TRBD1
V gene: TRBV6-4
J gene: TRBJ2-5
clone size: NA

CDR3 DNA: TGTGCCAGCAGCCAAGAGGAATGGGGGGCTCTCCCTTACAATGAGCAGTTCTTC
CDR3 protein: CASSQEEWGALPYNEQFF
D gene: NA
V gene: TRBV4-2
J gene: TRBJ2-1
clone size: NA

CDR3 DNA: TGTGCCAGCAGCTTAGGTGTCGGGGGCGCGACTGAAGCTTTCTTT
CDR3 protein: CASSLGVGGATEAFF
D gene: NA
V gene: TRBV7-8
J gene: TRBJ1-1
clone size: NA

CDR3 DNA: TGTGCCAGCAGTCACAGGACTAGCGGGGCGATTAATGAGCAGTTCTTC
CDR3 protein: CASSHRTSGAINEQFF
D gene: TRBD2
V gene: TRBV7-3
J gene: TRBJ2-1
clone size: NA

CDR3 DNA: TGTGCCAGCAGCGAACAGGGCCAGGATCAGCCCCAGCATTTT
CDR3 protein: CASSEQGQDQPQHF
D gene: NA
V gene: TRBV4-2
J gene: TRBJ1-5
clone size: NA

CDR3 DNA: TGTGCCAGCAGTGAATATCCCCTTGGGGAAATAGGGGGTAATCAGCCCCAGCATTTT
CDR3 protein: CASSEYPLGEIGGNQPQHF
D gene: NA
V gene: TRBV25-1
J gene: TRBJ1-5
clone size: NA

CDR3 DNA: TGTGCCAGCAGCCGGAGCCGGGACTTACACAATGAGCAGTTCTTC
CDR3 protein: CASSRSRDLHNEQFF
D gene: NA
V gene: TRBV5-6
J gene: TRBJ2-1
clone size: NA

CDR3 DNA: TGTGCCAGCAGTTCCCTACCGGCGGGACCGCTTTATACGCAGTATTTT
CDR3 protein: CASSSLPAGPLYTQYF
D gene: NA
V gene: TRBV6-5
J gene: TRBJ2-3
clone size: NA

CDR3 DNA: TGTGCCAGCAGCGAGGGGTGGCAGGGGGCGTTTGAGCAGTACTTC
CDR3 protein: CASSEGWQGAFEQYF
D gene: TRBD1
V gene: TRBV7-9
J gene: TRBJ2-7
clone size: few

CDR3 DNA: TGTGCCAGCAGCTCGCGAAGCGGCCCCTACGAGCAGTACTTC
CDR3 protein: CASSSRSGPYEQYF
D gene: NA
V gene: TRBV7-9
J gene: TRBJ2-7
clone size: NA

CDR3 DNA: TGTGCCATCTCCGGGAAAACAGGGCAAAGTCCCTACGAGCAGTACTTC
CDR3 protein: CAISGKTGQSPYEQYF
D gene: NA
V gene: TRBV10-3
J gene: TRBJ2-7
clone size: NA

CDR3 DNA: TGTGCCAGCAGTACTACTAGCTCCTACGAGCAGTACTTC
CDR3 protein: CASSTTSSYEQYF
D gene: NA
V gene: TRBV27
J gene: TRBJ2-7
clone size: NA

CDR3 DNA: TGTGCCAGCAGTTCGCCCGAACCCCAGCATTTT
CDR3 protein: CASSSPEPQHF
D gene: NA
V gene: TRBV28
J gene: TRBJ1-5
clone size: NA

CDR3 DNA: TGTGCCAGCAGTTTAGTTACCCGGGGTGAGACCCAGTACTTC
CDR3 protein: CASSLVTRGETQYF
D gene: NA
V gene: TRBV28
J gene: TRBJ2-5
clone size: NA

CDR3 DNA: TGTGCCAGCTCACGAGGGGCTAGCGCCCAGAGCTCCTACAATGAGCAGTTCTTC
CDR3 protein: CASSRGASAQSSYNEQFF
D gene: NA
V gene: TRBV18
J gene: TRBJ2-1
clone size: NA

CDR3 DNA: TGTGCCAGCAGTTCCCGAGAGGGGATTAACAATGAGCAGTTCTTC
CDR3 protein: CASSSREGINNEQFF
D gene: NA
V gene: TRBV27
J gene: TRBJ2-1
clone size: NA

CDR3 DNA: TGTGCCAGCAGTCCGGGGGCGGGTCGCTCCGGCTACACCTTC
CDR3 protein: CASSPGAGRSGYTF
D gene: NA
V gene: TRBV25-1
J gene: TRBJ1-2
clone size: NA

CDR3 DNA: TGTGCCAGCTCCTCACAGAGTCACGAGCAGTACTTC
CDR3 protein: CASSSQSHEQYF
D gene: NA
V gene: TRBV12-3/TRBV12-4
J gene: TRBJ2-7
clone size: NA

CDR3 DNA: TGTGCCATCAGACTGACAGACGACTGGCCCCAAGACGAGCAGTACTTC
CDR3 protein: CAIRLTDDWPQDEQYF
D gene: NA
V gene: TRBV10-3
J gene: TRBJ2-7
clone size: NA

CDR3 DNA: TGTGCCACCAGTTCTGGAGGGACCACCGGGGAGCTGTTTTTT
CDR3 protein: CATSSGGTTGELFF
D gene: NA
V gene: TRBV24-1
J gene: TRBJ2-2
clone size: NA

CDR3 DNA: TGTGCCACCAGCGCCGAGCGGGAATATGAGCAGTTCTTC
CDR3 protein: CATSAEREYEQFF
D gene: TRBD2
V gene: TRBV15
J gene: TRBJ2-1
clone size: NA

CDR3 DNA: TGTGCCAGCTCACCTGACAGGTTCATTCAGCCCCAGCATTTT
CDR3 protein: CASSPDRFIQPQHF
D gene: NA
V gene: TRBV18
J gene: TRBJ1-5
clone size: NA

CDR3 DNA: TGTGCCAGCAGGGACCTTGGGGGCTACACCTTC
CDR3 protein: CASRDLGGYTF
D gene: NA
V gene: TRBV2
J gene: TRBJ1-2
clone size: NA

CDR3 DNA: TGCGCCAGCAGCTCGGTTGCGGGCAGCTCCTACAATGAGCAGTTCTTC
CDR3 protein: CASSSVAGSSYNEQFF
D gene: NA
V gene: TRBV5-1
J gene: TRBJ2-1
clone size: NA

CDR3 DNA: TGCAGCGTTGAGGACAGGGCTTACGAGCAGTACTTC
CDR3 protein: CSVEDRAYEQYF
D gene: TRBD1
V gene: TRBV29-1
J gene: TRBJ2-7
clone size: few

CDR3 DNA: TGTGCCAGCAGCCAAGATACAGGGAGCACTGAAGCTTTCTTT
CDR3 protein: CASSQDTGSTEAFF
D gene: NA
V gene: TRBV3-1
J gene: TRBJ1-1
clone size: NA

CDR3 DNA: TGTGCCAGCAGCTTGTTGGCGGGGAAACTCTACAATGAGCAGTTCTTC
CDR3 protein: CASSLLAGKLYNEQFF
D gene: NA
V gene: TRBV5-6
J gene: TRBJ2-1
clone size: few

CDR3 DNA: TGTGCCACCAGCAGAGATCAGGACCCAATTTGTGAGACCCAGTACTTC
CDR3 protein: CATSRDQDPICETQYF
D gene: NA
V gene: TRBV15
J gene: TRBJ2-5
clone size: NA

CDR3 DNA: TGTGCCAGCCAGTTGGAGGGAGGACTTTACAATGAGCAGTTCTTC
CDR3 protein: CASQLEGGLYNEQFF
D gene: NA
V gene: TRBV28
J gene: TRBJ2-1
clone size: NA

CDR3 DNA: TGTGCCAGCAGTGAGCCCGAGGAGGGCGGCCAAGAGACCCAGTACTTC
CDR3 protein: CASSEPEEGGQETQYF
D gene: NA
V gene: TRBV2
J gene: TRBJ2-5
clone size: NA

CDR3 DNA: TGTGCCAGCAGCCCCGGGACTAGCGGAGATGAGCAGTTCTTC
CDR3 protein: CASSPGTSGDEQFF
D gene: TRBD2
V gene: TRBV9
J gene: TRBJ2-1
clone size: NA

CDR3 DNA: TGTGCCAGCAGCTTAATTCCGAGGCCCCCCTTAGGAGGGGCGCGGGACACTGAAGCTTTCTTT
CDR3 protein: CASSLIPRPPLGGARDTEAFF
D gene: NA
V gene: TRBV7-8
J gene: TRBJ1-1
clone size: NA

CDR3 DNA: TGTGCCTGGGGAGGGAGGCTTTACGAGCAGTACTTC
CDR3 protein: CAWGGRLYEQYF
D gene: NA
V gene: TRBV30
J gene: TRBJ2-7
clone size: NA

CDR3 DNA: TGTGCCAGCAGCGGCCCGCCCCGCGGGAGTAATGCCGGGGAGCTGTTTTTT
CDR3 protein: CASSGPPRGSNAGELFF
D gene: TRBD2
V gene: TRBV9
J gene: TRBJ2-2
clone size: NA

CDR3 DNA: TGTGCCAGCAGCCAAGAGAACTTCGAGCAGTACTTC
CDR3 protein: CASSQENFEQYF
D gene: NA
V gene: TRBV3-1
J gene: TRBJ2-7
clone size: once

CDR3 DNA: TGTGCCAGCAGAGATCGACTAGCGGGAGGCACAGATACGCAGTATTTT
CDR3 protein: CASRDRLAGGTDTQYF
D gene: TRBD2
V gene: TRBV11-2
J gene: TRBJ2-3
clone size: NA

CDR3 DNA: TGTGCCAGCAGCTTATTTCCGACGGGGAGTGAGGGTTACGAGCAGTACTTC
CDR3 protein: CASSLFPTGSEGYEQYF
D gene: NA
V gene: TRBV7-8
J gene: TRBJ2-7
clone size: NA

CDR3 DNA: TGTGCCAGCAGCTTAGCCTGGCGGGAGGGCATAGATACGCAGTATTTT
CDR3 protein: CASSLAWREGIDTQYF
D gene: TRBD2
V gene: TRBV11-2
J gene: TRBJ2-3
clone size: NA

CDR3 DNA: TGTGCCAGCAGCTTCCTGGCAGATACGCAGTATTTT
CDR3 protein: CASSFLADTQYF
D gene: NA
V gene: TRBV5-6
J gene: TRBJ2-3
clone size: few

CDR3 DNA: TGTGCCAGCAGTAACTTAGCGGGAGGTGATGAGCAGTTCTTC
CDR3 protein: CASSNLAGGDEQFF
D gene: TRBD2
V gene: TRBV12-3/TRBV12-4
J gene: TRBJ2-1
clone size: NA

CDR3 DNA: TGTGCCAGCAGCCCTTCGGCAGGGGGCTACGAGCAGTACTTC
CDR3 protein: CASSPSAGGYEQYF
D gene: TRBD1
V gene: TRBV28
J gene: TRBJ2-7
clone size: NA

CDR3 DNA: TGCGCCAGCAGCCAAGCTCCACTAGCGACTAATGAGCAGTTCTTC
CDR3 protein: CASSQAPLATNEQFF
D gene: TRBD2
V gene: TRBV4-1
J gene: TRBJ2-1
clone size: NA

CDR3 DNA: TGTGCCAGCAGTGATGGGACACTTTACGAGCAGTACTTC
CDR3 protein: CASSDGTLYEQYF
D gene: NA
V gene: TRBV27
J gene: TRBJ2-7
clone size: NA